This TCR beta chain was retrieved from a study of breast tumors, draining lymph nodes, adjacent tissues. Whole-study results and caveats: Tumor T cell lymph node origin was a supported hypothesis, not proven. Tumor repertoires ranked between lymph nodes and nontumor tissue in diversity, with V and J gene preferences. Luminal-like breast cancer showed significantly higher tumor–nontumor repertoire similarity than basal-like.

The germline gives CDR1 SGHRS, CDR2 YFSETQ. The CDR3 extends over 14 amino acids. Trimming cost V 6 bases and J 2 bases; bases outside gene matches: 4. MiXCR, applied by TCRdb to the multiplex PCR reads, yields one record per CDR3 protein. The sample has 20,000 to 25,000 distinct CDR3 sequences; under 75% are singletons. Worth noting for this clonotype: Its antigen is not known.

Sequencing used breast tumor tissue. This rearrangement joins TRBV5-1 to TRBJ1-2, with 10 bases aligning to TRBD1. This receptor was identified in a female donor with breast cancer. Some clones in this sample may be carry-over from other donors' samples. The CDR3 DNA follows: TGCGCCAGCAAAACGGGACAGGGGAACTATGGCTACACCTTC. Translated, it gives CASKTGQGNYGYTF.